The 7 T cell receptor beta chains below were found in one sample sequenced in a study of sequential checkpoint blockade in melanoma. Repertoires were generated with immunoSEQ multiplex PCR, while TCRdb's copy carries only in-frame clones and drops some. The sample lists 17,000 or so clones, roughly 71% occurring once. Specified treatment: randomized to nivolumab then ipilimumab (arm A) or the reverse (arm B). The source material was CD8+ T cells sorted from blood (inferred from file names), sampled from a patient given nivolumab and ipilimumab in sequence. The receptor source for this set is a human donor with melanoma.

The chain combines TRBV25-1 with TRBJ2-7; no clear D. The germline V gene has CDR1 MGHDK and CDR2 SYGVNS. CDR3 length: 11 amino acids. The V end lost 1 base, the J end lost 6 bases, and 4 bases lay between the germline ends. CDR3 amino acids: CASSEFSEQYF. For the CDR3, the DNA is TGTGCCAGCAGTGAATTCAGCGAGCAGTACTTC.

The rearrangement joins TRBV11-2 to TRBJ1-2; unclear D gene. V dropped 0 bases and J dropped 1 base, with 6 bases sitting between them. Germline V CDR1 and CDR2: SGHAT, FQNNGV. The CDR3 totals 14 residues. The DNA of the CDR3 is TGTGCCAGCAGCTTAGATGCGATTAACTATGGCTACACCTTC. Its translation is CASSLDAINYGYTF.

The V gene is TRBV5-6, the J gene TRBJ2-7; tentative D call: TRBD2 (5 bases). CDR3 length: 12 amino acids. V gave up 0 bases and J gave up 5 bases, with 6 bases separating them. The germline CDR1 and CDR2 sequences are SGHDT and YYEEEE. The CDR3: CASSLVGDEQYF. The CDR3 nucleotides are TGTGCCAGCAGCTTGGTCGGGGACGAGCAGTACTTC.

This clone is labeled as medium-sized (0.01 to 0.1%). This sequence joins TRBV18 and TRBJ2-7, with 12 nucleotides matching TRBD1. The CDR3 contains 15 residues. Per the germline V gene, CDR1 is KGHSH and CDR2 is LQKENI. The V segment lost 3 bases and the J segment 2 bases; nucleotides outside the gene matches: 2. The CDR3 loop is CASSPRDRGPYEQYF. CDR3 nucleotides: TGTGCCAGCTCACCCCGGGACAGGGGGCCCTACGAGCAGTACTTC. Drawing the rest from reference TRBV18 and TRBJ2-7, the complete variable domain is NAGVMQNPRHLVRRRGQEARLRCSPMKGHSHVYWYRQLPEEGLKFMVYLQKENIIDESGMPKERFSAEFPKEGPSILRIQQVVRGDSAAYFCASSPRDRGPYEQYFGPGTRLTVT.

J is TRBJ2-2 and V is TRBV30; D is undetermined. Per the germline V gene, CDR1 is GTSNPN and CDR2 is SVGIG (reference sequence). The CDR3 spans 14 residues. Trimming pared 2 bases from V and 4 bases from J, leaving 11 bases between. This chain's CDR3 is CAWSYQDSTGELFF. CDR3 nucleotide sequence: TGTGCCTGGAGTTATCAGGATTCCACCGGGGAGCTGTTTTTT.

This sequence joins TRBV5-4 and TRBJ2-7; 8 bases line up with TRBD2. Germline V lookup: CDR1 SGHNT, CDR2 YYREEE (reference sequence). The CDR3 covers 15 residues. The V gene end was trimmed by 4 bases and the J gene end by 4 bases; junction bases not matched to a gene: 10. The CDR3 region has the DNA TGTGCCAGCAGCGCACCGGGACTAGGGAATTACGAGCAGTACTTC. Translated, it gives CASSAPGLGNYEQYF.

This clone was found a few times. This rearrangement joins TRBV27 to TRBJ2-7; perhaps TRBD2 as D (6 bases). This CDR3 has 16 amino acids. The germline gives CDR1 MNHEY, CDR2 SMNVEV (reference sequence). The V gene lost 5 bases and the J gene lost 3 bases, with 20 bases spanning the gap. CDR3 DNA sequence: TGTGCCAGCAGTCTCACCGGGACGGGAGAAGGCTACGAGCAGTACTTC. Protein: CASSLTGTGEGYEQYF.